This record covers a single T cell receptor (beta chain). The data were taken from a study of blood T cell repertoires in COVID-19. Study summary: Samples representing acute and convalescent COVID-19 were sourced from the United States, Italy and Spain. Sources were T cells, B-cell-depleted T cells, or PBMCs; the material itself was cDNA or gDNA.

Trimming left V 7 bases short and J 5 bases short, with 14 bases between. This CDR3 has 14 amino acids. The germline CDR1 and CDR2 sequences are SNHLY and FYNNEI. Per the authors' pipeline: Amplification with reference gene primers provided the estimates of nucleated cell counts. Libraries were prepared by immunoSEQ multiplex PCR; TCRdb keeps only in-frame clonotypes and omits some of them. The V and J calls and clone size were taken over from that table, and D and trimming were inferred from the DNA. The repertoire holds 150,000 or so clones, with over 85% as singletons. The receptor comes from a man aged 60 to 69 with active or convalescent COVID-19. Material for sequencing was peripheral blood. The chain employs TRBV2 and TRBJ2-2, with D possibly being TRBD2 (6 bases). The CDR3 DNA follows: TGTGCCAGCACGGCTAGCGAGTCTACCGGGGAGCTGTTTTTT. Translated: CASTASESTGELFF.